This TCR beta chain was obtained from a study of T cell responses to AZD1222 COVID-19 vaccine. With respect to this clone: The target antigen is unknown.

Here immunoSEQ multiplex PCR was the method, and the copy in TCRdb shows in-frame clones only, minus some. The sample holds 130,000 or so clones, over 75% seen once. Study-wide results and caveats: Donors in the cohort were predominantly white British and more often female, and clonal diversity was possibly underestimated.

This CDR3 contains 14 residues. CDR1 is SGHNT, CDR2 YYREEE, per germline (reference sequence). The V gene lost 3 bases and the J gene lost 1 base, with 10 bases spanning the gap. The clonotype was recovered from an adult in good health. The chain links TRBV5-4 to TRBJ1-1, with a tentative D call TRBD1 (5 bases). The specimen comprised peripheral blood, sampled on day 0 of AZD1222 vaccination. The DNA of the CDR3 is TGTGCCAGCAGCTACGGACAAGCGAACACTGAAGCTTTCTTT. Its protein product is CASSYGQANTEAFF.